This T cell receptor beta chain was found in a study of OX40 agonist ivuxolimab in advanced cancers. Across the whole study: Checkpoint inhibitors had been given previously to 35% to 50% of patients.

Trimming removed 0 bases from V and 0 bases from J, with 13 bases in between. This CDR3 has 16 amino acids. Looked up from germline, CDR1 is SGHRS and CDR2 is YFSETQ. In the case of this clone: Its matching antigen is unknown.

If patients had autoimmune disease history or systemic immunosuppression, they were excluded. Blood sampling was done at baseline, cycle 4 day 1, and cycle 7 day 1. Sequenced by immunoSEQ multiplex PCR; TCRdb stores in-frame clones only, minus some. There are about 99,000 clones in the sample; about 96% occur only once, and approximately 2% lies in the top ten. Study-level findings and limits: Expanded peripheral T cells had an undetermined antigen specificity.

This specimen was CD4+ or CD8+ T cells sorted from blood, taken in a trial of the OX40 agonist ivuxolimab. This TCR derives from an adult with an advanced solid tumor such as melanoma, head and neck, liver or kidney cancer. This chain uses TRBV5-1 with TRBJ2-7; D possibly matches TRBD1 or TRBD2 (6 bases each). This chain's CDR3 is CASSLEGGGASYEQYF. DNA for the CDR3: TGCGCCAGCAGCTTGGAGGGGGGCGGGGCCTCCTACGAGCAGTACTTC.